One TCR beta chain is described in this entry. Its antigen is currently unknown. The investigators reverse transcribed all of the isolated RNA, so they sequenced expressed TCRB transcripts. The repertoire was sequenced with immunoSEQ multiplex PCR; TCRdb's copy has only in-frame clones and lacks some. This sample has roughly 380,000 clones, with 20% found just once. This entry belongs to a study of beta chain features in type 1 diabetes. The junction had 5 bases not matched to a gene; V was cut back by 5 bases and J by 0 bases. CDR1 is SGDLS, CDR2 YYNGEE, per germline. This CDR3 has 14 amino acids. Study results and caveats: TCRB CDR3s were moderately but significantly shorter in Type 1 diabetes patients in all four CD4+ subsets.

The sequencing sample was made of naive CD4+ T cells from blood. The TCR sequence derives from a woman between 18 and 30 years old in good health. The chain has TRBV9 and TRBJ2-7; TRBD1 aligns across 7 bases. In DNA form, the CDR3 reads TGTGCCAGCAGTTTAGGACAGGCCTCCTACGAGCAGTACTTC. Translated: CASSLGQASYEQYF. Based on the CDR3 plus reference TRBV9 and TRBJ2-7, the full variable domain is DSGVTQTPKHLITATGQRVTLRCSPRSGDLSVYWYQQSLDQGLQFLIQYYNGEERAKGNILERFSAQQFPDLHSELNLSSLELGDSALYFCASSLGQASYEQYFGPGTRLTVT.